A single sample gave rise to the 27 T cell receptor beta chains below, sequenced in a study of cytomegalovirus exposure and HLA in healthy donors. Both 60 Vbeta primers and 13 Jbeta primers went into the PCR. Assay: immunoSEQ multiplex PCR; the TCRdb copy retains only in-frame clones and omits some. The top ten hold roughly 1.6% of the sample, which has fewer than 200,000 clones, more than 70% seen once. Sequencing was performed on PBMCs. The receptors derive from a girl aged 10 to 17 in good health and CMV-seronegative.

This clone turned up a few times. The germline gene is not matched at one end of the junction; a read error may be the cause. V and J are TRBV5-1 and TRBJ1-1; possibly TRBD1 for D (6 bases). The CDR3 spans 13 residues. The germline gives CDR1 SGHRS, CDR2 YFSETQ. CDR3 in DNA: TGCGCCAGCAGCTTGCAGGGGAACAGTGAAGCTTTCTTT. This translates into CASSLQGNSEAFF.

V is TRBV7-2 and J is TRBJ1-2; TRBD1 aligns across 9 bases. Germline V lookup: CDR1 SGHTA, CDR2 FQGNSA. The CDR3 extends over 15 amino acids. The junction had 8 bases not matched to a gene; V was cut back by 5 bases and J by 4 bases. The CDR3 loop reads CASSAGQGRLYGYTF. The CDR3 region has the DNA TGTGCCAGCAGCGCCGGACAGGGGCGCCTCTATGGCTACACCTTC.

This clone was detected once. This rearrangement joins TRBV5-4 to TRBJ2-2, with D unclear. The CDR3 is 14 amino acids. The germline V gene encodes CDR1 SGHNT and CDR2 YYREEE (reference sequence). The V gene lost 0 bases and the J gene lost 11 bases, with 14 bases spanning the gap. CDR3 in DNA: TGTGCCAGCAGCTTGGTGTTAGACGCAGGCGAGCTGTTTTTT. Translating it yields CASSLVLDAGELFF.

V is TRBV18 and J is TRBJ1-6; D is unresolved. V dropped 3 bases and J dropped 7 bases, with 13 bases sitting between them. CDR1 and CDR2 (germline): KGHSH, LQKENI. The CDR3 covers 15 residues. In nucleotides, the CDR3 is TGTGCCAGCTCACCGTTCGGGGTTAGGAATTCACCCCTCCACTTT. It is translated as CASSPFGVRNSPLHF.

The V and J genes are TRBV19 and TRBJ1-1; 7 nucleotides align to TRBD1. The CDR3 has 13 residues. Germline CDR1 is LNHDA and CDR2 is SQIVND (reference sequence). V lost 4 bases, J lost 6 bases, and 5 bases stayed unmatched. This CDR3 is CASSNYRGAEAFF. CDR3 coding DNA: TGTGCCAGTAGTAACTACAGGGGCGCTGAAGCTTTCTTT.

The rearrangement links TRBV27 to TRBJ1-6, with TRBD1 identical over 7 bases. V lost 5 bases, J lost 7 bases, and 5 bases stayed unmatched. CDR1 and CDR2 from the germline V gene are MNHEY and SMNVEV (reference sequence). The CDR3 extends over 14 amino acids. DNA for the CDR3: TGTGCCAGCAGTATCCGGGACAGAAATTCACCCCTCCACTTT. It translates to CASSIRDRNSPLHF.

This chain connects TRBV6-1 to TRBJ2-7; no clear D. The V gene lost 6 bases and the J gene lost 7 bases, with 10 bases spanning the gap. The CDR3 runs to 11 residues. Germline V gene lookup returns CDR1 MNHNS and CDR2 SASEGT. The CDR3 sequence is CASSTAGEQYF. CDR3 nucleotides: TGTGCCAGCAGCACAGCAGGAGAGCAGTACTTC.

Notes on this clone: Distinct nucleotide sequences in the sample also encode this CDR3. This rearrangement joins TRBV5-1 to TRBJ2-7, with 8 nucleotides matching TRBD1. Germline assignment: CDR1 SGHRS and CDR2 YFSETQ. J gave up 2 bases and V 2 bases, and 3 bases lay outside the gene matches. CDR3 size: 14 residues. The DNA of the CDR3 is TGCGCCAGCAGCTTAGACAGGGGCCCCTACGAGCAGTACTTC. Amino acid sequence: CASSLDRGPYEQYF.

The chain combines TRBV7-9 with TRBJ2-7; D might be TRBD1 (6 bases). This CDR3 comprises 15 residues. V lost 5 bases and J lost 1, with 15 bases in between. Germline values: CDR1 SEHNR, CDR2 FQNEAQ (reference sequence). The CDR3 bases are TGTGCCAGCAGCGCGAGACAGGCGGGTTCCTACGAGCAGTACTTC. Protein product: CASSARQAGSYEQYF.

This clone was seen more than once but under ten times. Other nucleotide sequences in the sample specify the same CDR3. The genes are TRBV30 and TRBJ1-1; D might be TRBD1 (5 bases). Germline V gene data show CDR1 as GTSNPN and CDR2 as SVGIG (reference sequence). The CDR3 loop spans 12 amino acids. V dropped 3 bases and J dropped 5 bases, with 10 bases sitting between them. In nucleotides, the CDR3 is TGTGCCTGGAGCGGCGGGGGAACTGAAGCTTTCTTT. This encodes CAWSGGGTEAFF.

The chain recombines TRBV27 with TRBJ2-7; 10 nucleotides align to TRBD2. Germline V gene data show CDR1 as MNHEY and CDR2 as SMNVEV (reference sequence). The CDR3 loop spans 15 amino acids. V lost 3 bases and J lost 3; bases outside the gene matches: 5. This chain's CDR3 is CASSLAAGGFYEQYF. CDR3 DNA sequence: TGTGCCAGCAGTTTGGCAGCGGGGGGGTTCTACGAGCAGTACTTC.

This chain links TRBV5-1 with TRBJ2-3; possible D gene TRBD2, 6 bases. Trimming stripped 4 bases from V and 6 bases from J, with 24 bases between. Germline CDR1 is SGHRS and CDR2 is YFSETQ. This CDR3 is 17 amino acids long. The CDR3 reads CASSGLSGEWQSDTQYF. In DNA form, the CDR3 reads TGCGCCAGCAGCGGCCTCTCGGGGGAATGGCAGTCGGATACGCAGTATTTT.

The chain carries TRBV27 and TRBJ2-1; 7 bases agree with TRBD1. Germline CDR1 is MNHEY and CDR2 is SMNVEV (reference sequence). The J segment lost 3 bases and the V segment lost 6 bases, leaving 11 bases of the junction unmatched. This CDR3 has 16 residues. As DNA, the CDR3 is TGTGCCAGCAGCCTTACCGGGACAGAAAACTACAATGAGCAGTTCTTC. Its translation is CASSLTGTENYNEQFF.

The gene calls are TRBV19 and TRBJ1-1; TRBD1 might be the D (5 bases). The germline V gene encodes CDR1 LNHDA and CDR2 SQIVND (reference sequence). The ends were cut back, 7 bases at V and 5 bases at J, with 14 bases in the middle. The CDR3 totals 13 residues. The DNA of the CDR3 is TGTGCCAGTACCCACCCAGGGAATACTGAAGCTTTCTTT. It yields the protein CASTHPGNTEAFF.

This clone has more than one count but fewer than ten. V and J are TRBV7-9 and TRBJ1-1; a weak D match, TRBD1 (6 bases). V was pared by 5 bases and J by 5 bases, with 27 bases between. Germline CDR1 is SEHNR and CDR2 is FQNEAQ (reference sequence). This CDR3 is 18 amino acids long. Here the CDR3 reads CASSPPLGQVERSTEAFF. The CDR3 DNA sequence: TGTGCCAGCAGCCCACCGTTGGGACAAGTCGAAAGGAGTACTGAAGCTTTCTTT.

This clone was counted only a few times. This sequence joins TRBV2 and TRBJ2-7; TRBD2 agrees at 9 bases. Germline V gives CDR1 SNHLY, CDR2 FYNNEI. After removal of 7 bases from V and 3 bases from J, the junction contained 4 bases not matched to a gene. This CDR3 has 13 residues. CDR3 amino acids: CASIATSGYEQYF. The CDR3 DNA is TGTGCCAGCATCGCGACTAGCGGCTACGAGCAGTACTTC. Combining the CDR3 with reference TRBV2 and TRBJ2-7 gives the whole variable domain EPEVTQTPSHQVTQMGQEVILRCVPISNHLYFYWYRQILGQKVEFLVSFYNNEISEKSEIFDDQFSVERPDGSNFTLKIRSTKLEDSAMYFCASIATSGYEQYFGPGTRLTVT.

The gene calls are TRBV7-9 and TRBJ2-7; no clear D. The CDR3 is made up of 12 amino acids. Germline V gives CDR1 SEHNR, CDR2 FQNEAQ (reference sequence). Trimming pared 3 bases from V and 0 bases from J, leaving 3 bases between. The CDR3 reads CASSFVSYEQYF. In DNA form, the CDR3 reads TGTGCCAGCAGCTTCGTCTCCTACGAGCAGTACTTC.

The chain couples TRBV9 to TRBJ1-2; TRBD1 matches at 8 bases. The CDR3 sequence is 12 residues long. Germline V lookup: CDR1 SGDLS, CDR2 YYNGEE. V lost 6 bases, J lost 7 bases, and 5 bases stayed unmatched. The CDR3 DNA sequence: TGTGCCAGCAAGCAGGGGGCGCGTGGCTACACCTTC. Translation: CASKQGARGYTF.

CDR3 sequence: CATSRMGSNEKLFF. The CDR3, as DNA: TGTGCCACCAGCAGAATGGGCAGTAATGAAAAACTGTTTTTT. This rearrangement joins TRBV15 to TRBJ1-4; D gene unclear. V lost 2 bases and J lost 4, with 8 bases in between. The germline V gene has CDR1 LNHNV and CDR2 YYDKDF (reference sequence). The CDR3 extends over 14 amino acids.

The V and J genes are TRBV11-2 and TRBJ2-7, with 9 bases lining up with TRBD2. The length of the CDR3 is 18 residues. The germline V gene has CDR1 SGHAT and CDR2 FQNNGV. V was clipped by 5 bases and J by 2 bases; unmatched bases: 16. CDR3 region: CASSLYGPSLAGTYEQYF. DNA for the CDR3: TGTGCCAGCAGCCTCTACGGCCCGTCGCTAGCGGGGACCTACGAGCAGTACTTC.

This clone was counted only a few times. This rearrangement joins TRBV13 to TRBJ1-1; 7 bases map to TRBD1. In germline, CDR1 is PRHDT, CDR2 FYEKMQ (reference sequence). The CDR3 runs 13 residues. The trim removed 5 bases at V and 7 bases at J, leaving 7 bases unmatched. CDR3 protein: CASSHARDSEAFF. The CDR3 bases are TGTGCCAGCAGCCATGCCCGGGACAGTGAAGCTTTCTTT.

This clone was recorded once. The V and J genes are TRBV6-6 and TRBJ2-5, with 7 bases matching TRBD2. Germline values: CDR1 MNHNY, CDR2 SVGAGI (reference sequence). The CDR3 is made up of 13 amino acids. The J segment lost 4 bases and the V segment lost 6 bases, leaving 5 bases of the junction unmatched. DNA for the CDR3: TGTGCCAGCAGGGGGAGGGCCGGAGAGACCCAGTACTTC. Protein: CASRGRAGETQYF.

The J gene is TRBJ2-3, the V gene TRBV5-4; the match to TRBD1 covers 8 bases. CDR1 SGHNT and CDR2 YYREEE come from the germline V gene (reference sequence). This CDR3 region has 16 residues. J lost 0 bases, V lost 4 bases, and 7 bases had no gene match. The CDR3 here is CASSPTGDISTDTQYF. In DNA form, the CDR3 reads TGTGCCAGCAGCCCGACAGGGGATATTAGCACAGATACGCAGTATTTT.

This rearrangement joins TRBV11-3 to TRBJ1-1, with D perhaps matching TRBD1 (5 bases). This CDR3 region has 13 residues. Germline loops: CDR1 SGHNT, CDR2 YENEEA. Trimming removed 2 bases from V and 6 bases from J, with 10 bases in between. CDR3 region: CASSLSRGSEAFF. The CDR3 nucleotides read TGTGCCAGCAGCTTATCTCGGGGGTCTGAAGCTTTCTTT. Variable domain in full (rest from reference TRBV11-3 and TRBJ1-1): EAGVVQSPRYKIIEKKQPVAFWCNPISGHNTLYWYLQNLGQGPELLIRYENEEAVDDSQLPKDRFSAERLKGVDSTLKIQPAELGDSAVYLCASSLSRGSEAFFGQGTRLTVV.

The CDR3 region has the DNA TGTGCCAGCAGCTTCGCTAGCGGGGGGGCCACAGATACGCAGTATTTT. Amino acid sequence: CASSFASGGATDTQYF. The chain couples TRBV13 to TRBJ2-3, with 12 bases aligning to TRBD2. V lost 3 bases to trimming and J lost 2 bases; unmatched junction nucleotides: 3. Germline CDR1 is PRHDT and CDR2 is FYEKMQ (reference sequence). The CDR3 length is 16 residues.

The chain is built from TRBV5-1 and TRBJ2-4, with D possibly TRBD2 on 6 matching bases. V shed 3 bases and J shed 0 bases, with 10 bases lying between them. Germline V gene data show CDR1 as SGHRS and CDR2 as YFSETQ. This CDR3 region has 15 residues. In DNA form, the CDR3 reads TGCGCCAGCAGCTCCGGGACTTCAGCCAAAAACATTCAGTACTTC. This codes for CASSSGTSAKNIQYF.

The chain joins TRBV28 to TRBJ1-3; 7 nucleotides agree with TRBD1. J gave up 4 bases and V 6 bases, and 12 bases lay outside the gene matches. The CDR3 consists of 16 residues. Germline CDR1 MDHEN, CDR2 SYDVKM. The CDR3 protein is CASRPDRAPGGNTIYF. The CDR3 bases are TGTGCCAGCAGGCCCGACAGGGCTCCAGGGGGAAACACCATATATTTT. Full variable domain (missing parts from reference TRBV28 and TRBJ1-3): DVKVTQSSRYLVKRTGEKVFLECVQDMDHENMFWYRQDPGLGLRLIYFSYDVKMKEKGDIPEGYSVSREKKERFSLILESASTNQTSMYLCASRPDRAPGGNTIYFGEGSWLTVV.